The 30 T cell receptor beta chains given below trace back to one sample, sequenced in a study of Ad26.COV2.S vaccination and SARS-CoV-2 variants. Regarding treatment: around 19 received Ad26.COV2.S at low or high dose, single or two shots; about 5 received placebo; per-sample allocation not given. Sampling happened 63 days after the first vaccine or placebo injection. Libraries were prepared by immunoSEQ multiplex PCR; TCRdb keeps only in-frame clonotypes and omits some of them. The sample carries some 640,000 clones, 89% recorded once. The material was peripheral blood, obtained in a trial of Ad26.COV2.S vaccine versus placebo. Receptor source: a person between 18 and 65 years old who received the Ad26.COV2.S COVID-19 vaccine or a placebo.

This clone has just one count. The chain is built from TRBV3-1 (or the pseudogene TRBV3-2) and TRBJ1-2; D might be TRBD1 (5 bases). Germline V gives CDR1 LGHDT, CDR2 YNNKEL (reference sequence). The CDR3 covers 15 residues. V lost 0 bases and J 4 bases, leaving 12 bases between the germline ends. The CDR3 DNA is TGTGCCAGCAGCCAAGACAGGGCAGGCGTCTATGGCTACACCTTC. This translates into CASSQDRAGVYGYTF.

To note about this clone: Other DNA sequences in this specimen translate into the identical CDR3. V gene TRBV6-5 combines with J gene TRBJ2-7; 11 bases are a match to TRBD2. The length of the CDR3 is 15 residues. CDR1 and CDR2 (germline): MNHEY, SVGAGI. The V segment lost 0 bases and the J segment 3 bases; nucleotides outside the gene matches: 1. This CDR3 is CASSYSGTSGYEQYF. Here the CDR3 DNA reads TGTGCCAGCAGTTACTCCGGGACTAGCGGCTACGAGCAGTACTTC.

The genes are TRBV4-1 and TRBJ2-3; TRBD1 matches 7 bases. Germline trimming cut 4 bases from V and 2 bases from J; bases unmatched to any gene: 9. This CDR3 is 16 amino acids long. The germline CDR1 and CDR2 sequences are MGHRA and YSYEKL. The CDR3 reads CASSLLPGQTTDTQYF. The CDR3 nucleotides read TGCGCCAGCAGCCTTCTTCCGGGACAGACCACAGATACGCAGTATTTT.

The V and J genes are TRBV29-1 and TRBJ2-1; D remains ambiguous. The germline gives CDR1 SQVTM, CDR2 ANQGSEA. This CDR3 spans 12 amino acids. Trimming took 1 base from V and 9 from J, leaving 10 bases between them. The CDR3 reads CSVEGLVGEQFF. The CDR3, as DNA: TGCAGCGTTGAAGGCTTGGTGGGTGAGCAGTTCTTC.

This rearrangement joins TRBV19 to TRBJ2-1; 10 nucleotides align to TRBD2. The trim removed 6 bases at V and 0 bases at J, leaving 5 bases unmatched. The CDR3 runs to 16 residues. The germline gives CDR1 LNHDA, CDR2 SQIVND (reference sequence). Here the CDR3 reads CASSRLAGSSYNEQFF. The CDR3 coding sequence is TGTGCCAGTAGCCGACTAGCGGGTAGCTCCTACAATGAGCAGTTCTTC. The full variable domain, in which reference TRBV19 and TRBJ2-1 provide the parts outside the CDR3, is DGGITQSPKYLFRKEGQNVTLSCEQNLNHDAMYWYRQDPGQGLRLIYYSQIVNDFQKGDIAEGYSVSREKKESFPLTVTSAQKNPTAFYLCASSRLAGSSYNEQFFGPGTRLTVL.

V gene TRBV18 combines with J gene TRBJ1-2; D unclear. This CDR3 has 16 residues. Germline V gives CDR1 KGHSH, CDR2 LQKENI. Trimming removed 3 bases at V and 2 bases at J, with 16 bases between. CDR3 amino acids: CASSPGLLPENYGYTF. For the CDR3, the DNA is TGTGCCAGCTCACCTGGACTGTTACCTGAAAACTATGGCTACACCTTC.

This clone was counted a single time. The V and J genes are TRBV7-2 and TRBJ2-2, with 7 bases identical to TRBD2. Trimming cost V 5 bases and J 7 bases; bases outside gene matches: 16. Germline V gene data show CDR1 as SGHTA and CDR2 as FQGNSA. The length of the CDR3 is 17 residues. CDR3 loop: CASSPATGGVPGGELFF. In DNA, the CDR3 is TGTGCCAGCAGCCCAGCCACTGGGGGGGTTCCTGGCGGGGAGCTGTTTTTT.

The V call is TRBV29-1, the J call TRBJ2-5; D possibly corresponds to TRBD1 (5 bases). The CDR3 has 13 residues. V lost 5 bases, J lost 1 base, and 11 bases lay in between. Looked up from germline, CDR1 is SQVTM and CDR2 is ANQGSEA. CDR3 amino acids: CSVTSGIQETQYF. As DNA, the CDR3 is TGCAGCGTTACCTCAGGGATCCAAGAGACCCAGTACTTC.

This CDR3 reads CASSSRDREVGELFF. The CDR3 DNA is TGCGCCAGCAGCTCCCGGGACAGGGAGGTGGGGGAGCTGTTTTTT. V gene TRBV5-1 combines with J gene TRBJ2-2, with 9 nucleotides matching TRBD1. V lost 3 bases, J lost 8 bases, and 8 bases stayed unmatched. Germline assignment: CDR1 SGHRS and CDR2 YFSETQ. The CDR3 runs to 15 residues.

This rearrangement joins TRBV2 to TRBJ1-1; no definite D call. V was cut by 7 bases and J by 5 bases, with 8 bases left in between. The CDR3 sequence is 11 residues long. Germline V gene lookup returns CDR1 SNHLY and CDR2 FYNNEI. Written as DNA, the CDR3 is TGTGCCAGCAAGGTTGGGACTGAAGCTTTCTTT. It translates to CASKVGTEAFF.

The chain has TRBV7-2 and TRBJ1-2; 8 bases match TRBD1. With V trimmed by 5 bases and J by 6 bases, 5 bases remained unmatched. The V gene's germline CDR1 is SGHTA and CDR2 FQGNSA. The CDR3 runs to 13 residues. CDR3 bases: TGTGCCAGCAGCCAGGACAGGGTACATGGCTACACCTTC. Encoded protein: CASSQDRVHGYTF.

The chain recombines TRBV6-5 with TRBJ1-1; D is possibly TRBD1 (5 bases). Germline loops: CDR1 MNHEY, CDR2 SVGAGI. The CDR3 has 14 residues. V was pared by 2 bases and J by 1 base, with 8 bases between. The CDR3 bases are TGTGCCAGCAGTTACGGCAGGGCGAACACTGAAGCTTTCTTT. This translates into CASSYGRANTEAFF.

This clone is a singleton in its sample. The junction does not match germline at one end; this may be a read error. CDR3 DNA sequence: TGTGTCAGCAGCAGCCGGGACAATCAAGAGACCCAGTACTTC. It yields the protein CVSSSRDNQETQYF. The chain links TRBV7-9 to TRBJ2-5, with D tentatively TRBD1 (6 bases). The CDR3 extends over 14 amino acids. CDR1 and CDR2 from the germline V gene are SEHNR and FQNEAQ (reference sequence).

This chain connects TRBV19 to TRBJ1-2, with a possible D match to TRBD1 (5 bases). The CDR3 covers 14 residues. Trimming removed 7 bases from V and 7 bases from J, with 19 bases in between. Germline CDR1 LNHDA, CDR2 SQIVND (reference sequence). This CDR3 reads CASIRPGRAGGYTF. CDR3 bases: TGTGCCAGTATCCGCCCGGGCAGGGCGGGTGGCTACACCTTC.

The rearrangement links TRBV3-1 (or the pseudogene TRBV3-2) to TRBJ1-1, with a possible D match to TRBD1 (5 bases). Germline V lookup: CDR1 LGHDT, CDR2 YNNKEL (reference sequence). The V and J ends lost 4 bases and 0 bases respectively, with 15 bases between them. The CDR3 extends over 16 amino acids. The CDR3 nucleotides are TGTGCCAGCAGCCTCCGGGACTCAGGGATGAACACTGAAGCTTTCTTT. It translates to CASSLRDSGMNTEAFF.

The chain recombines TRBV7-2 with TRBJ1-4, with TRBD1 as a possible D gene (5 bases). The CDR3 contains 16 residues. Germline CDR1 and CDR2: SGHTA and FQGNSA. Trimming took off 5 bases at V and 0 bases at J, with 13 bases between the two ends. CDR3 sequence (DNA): TGTGCCAGCAGCCCAGGGCCGCCTGCAACTAATGAAAAACTGTTTTTT. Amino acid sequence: CASSPGPPATNEKLFF. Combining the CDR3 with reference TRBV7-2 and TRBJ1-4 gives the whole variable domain GAGVSQSPSNKVTEKGKDVELRCDPISGHTALYWYRQSLGQGLEFLIYFQGNSAPDKSGLPSDRFSAERTGGSVSTLTIQRTQQEDSAVYLCASSPGPPATNEKLFFGSGTQLSVL.

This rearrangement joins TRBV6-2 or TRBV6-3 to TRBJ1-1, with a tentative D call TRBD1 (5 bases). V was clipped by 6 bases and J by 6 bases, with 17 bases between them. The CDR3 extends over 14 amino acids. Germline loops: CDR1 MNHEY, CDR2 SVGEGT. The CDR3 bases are TGTGCCAGCAGCCCCATAGATAAGGGGCCTGAAGCTTTCTTT. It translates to CASSPIDKGPEAFF.

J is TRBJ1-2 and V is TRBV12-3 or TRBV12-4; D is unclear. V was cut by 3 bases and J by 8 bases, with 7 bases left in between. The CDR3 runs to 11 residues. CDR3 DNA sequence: TGTGCCAGCAGTTTGGCTCTGGGCTACACCTTC. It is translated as CASSLALGYTF.

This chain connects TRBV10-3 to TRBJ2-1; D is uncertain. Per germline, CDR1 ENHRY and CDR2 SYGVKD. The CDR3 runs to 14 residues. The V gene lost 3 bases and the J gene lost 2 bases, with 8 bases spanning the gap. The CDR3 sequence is CAISDAATYNEQFF. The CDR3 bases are TGTGCCATCAGTGATGCGGCGACCTACAATGAGCAGTTCTTC.

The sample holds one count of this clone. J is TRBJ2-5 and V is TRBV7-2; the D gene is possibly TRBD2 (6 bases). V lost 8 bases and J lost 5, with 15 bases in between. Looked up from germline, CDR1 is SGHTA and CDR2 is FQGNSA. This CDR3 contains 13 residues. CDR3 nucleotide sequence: TGTGCCAGCGGGGACTGGAGGGGTGAGACCCAGTACTTC. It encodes CASGDWRGETQYF.

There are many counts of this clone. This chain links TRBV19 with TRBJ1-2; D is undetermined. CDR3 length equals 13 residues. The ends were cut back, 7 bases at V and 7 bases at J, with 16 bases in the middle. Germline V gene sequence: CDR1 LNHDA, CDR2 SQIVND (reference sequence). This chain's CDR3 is CASKSGGLGGYTF. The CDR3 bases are TGTGCCAGTAAGAGTGGAGGGCTGGGTGGCTACACCTTC.

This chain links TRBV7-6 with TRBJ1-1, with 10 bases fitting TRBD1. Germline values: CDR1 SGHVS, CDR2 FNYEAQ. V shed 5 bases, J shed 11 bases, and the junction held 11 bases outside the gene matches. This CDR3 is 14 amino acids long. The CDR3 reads CASSAGQGPRGAFF. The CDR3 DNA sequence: TGTGCCAGCAGCGCGGGACAGGGGCCGCGGGGGGCTTTCTTT.

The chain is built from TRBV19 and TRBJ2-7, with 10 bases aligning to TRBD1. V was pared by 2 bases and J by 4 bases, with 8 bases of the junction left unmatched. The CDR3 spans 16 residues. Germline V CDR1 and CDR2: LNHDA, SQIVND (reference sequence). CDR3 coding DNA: TGTGCCAGTAGTATAAAAGCGACAGGGGGCGGGTACGAGCAGTACTTC. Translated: CASSIKATGGGYEQYF.

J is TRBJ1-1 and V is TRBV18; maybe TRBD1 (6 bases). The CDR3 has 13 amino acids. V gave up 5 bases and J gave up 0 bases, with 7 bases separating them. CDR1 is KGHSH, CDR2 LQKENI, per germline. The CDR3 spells CASSGGLNTEAFF. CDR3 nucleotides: TGTGCCAGCTCAGGGGGCCTGAACACTGAAGCTTTCTTT.

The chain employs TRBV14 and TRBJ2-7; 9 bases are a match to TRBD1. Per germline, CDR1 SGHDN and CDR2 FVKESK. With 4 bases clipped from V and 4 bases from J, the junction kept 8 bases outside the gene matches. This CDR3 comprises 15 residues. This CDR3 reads CASSPGTGKRYEQYF. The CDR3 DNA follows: TGTGCCAGCAGCCCCGGGACAGGGAAACGATACGAGCAGTACTTC.

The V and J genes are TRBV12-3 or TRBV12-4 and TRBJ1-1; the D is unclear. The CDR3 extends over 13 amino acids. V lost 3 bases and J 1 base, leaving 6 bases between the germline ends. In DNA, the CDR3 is TGTGCCAGCAGTTTCATGGAGAACACTGAAGCTTTCTTT. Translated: CASSFMENTEAFF.

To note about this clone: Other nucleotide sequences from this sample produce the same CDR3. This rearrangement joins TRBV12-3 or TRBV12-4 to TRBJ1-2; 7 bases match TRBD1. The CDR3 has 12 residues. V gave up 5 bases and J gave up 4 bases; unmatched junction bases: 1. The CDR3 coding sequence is TGTGCCAGCAGTCCAGGGGGCTATGGCTACACCTTC. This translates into CASSPGGYGYTF.

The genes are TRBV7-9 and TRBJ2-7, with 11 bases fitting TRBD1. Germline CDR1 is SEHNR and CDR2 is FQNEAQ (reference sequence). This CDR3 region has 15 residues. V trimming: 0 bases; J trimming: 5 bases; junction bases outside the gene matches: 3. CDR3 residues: CASSLARTGGNEQYF. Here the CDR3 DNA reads TGTGCCAGCAGCTTAGCTCGGACAGGGGGCAACGAGCAGTACTTC.

The CDR3 nucleotides read TGTGCCAGCCGGACAGCCGGAGATACGCAGTATTTT. It is translated as CASRTAGDTQYF. The V gene is TRBV27, the J gene TRBJ2-3; D may be TRBD1 (6 bases). Trimming removed 8 bases at V and 5 bases at J, with 11 bases between. From germline, CDR1 is MNHEY and CDR2 SMNVEV (reference sequence). The CDR3 is 12 residues long.

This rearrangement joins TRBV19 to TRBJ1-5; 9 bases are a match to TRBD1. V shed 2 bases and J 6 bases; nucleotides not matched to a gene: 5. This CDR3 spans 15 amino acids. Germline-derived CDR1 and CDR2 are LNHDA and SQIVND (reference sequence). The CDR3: CASSIPGQGTQPQHF. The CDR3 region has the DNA TGTGCCAGTAGTATACCGGGACAGGGCACTCAGCCCCAGCATTTT.